These 23 T cell receptor beta chains came from one sample sequenced in a study of T cells after yellow fever vaccination. TCRdb re-derived calls from the 5' RACE reads in MiXCR, one entry per CDR3 protein. The sample lists hundreds of thousands of distinct CDR3 sequences, 10% to 15% occurring once. The starting material was PBMCs, obtained on the day of the yellow fever booster vaccination. These receptors originate from a man in his thirties or forties who received the YFV17D yellow fever vaccine.

This chain connects TRBV2 to TRBJ2-7; 8 bases agree with TRBD2. CDR1 and CDR2 (germline): SNHLY, FYNNEI. V gave up 2 bases and J gave up 2 bases; unmatched junction bases: 5. The CDR3 has 15 amino acids. The CDR3 reads CASSEYREGPYEQYF. The CDR3 DNA sequence: TGTGCCAGCAGTGAATACCGGGAGGGCCCCTACGAGCAGTACTTC.

The chain is built from TRBV4-2 and TRBJ1-1, with 7 nucleotides matching TRBD1. After removal of 1 base from V and 4 bases from J, the junction contained 9 bases not matched to a gene. This CDR3 is 16 amino acids long. Germline V gene lookup returns CDR1 LGHNA and CDR2 YNFKEQ. In nucleotides, the CDR3 is TGTGCCAGCAGCCAAGCCTGGACAGGTAGAGGCACTGAAGCTTTCTTT. Translated, it gives CASSQAWTGRGTEAFF.

This clonotype was found many times. The chain joins TRBV7-2 to TRBJ2-3; D not certain. CDR3 length equals 14 residues. With 1 base removed from V and 4 bases from J, the gap between germline ends came to 9 bases. Germline CDR1 is SGHTA and CDR2 is FQGNSA. The CDR3 reads CASSLDYGADTQYF. The CDR3 DNA is TGTGCCAGCAGCTTAGATTACGGCGCAGATACGCAGTATTTT.

The rearrangement joins TRBV23-1 to TRBJ2-5, with D perhaps matching TRBD1 (5 bases). TRBV23-1 is reported as an ORF; its role is uncertain. Trimming shortened V by 6 bases and J by 5 bases, and 16 bases separated the two germline ends. This CDR3 comprises 14 residues. The CDR3, as DNA: TGCGCCAGCAGCCCCTCAGGGATGCGCGAGACCCAGTACTTC. This gives the protein CASSPSGMRETQYF.

This clonotype appeared a few times. V usage is TRBV28 and J usage is TRBJ2-1; 9 bases match TRBD2. Germline CDR1 reads MDHEN; CDR2 reads SYDVKM. V dropped 5 bases and J dropped 9; count of bases not matched to a gene: 20. The CDR3 has 18 amino acids. The chain's CDR3 is CASSLITSGGRARSEQFF. The DNA of the CDR3 is TGTGCCAGCAGTCTAATCACCTCTGGCGGGAGGGCCAGAAGTGAGCAGTTCTTC. Based on the CDR3 plus reference TRBV28 and TRBJ2-1, the full variable domain is DVKVTQSSRYLVKRTGEKVFLECVQDMDHENMFWYRQDPGLGLRLIYFSYDVKMKEKGDIPEGYSVSREKKERFSLILESASTNQTSMYLCASSLITSGGRARSEQFFGPGTRLTVL.

To note about this clonotype: The junction differs from germline at one of its ends, possibly a read error. The gene calls are TRBV28 and TRBJ2-3; TRBD2 agrees at 9 bases. This CDR3 is 15 amino acids long. Germline V CDR1 and CDR2: MDHEN, SYDVKM. The CDR3 region has the DNA TGTGCCAGCAGGCAAACCGGGACTAGCACCGATACGCAGTATTTT. Encoded protein: CASRQTGTSTDTQYF.

This clonotype was counted between two and nine times. The chain uses TRBV5-1 and TRBJ2-2; tentatively, D is TRBD1 (6 bases). CDR3 length: 16 amino acids. V was pared by 6 bases and J by 3 bases, with 18 bases between. Germline values: CDR1 SGHRS, CDR2 YFSETQ. The CDR3 DNA follows: TGCGCCAGCACTTTATCCGGGGCAGGGGACACCGGGGAGCTGTTTTTT. The encoded protein is CASTLSGAGDTGELFF.

This chain uses TRBV20-1 with TRBJ2-3; no clear D. There are 11 residues in the CDR3. Trimming removed 5 bases from V and 6 bases from J, with 9 bases in between. Germline CDR1 reads DFQATT; CDR2 reads SNEGSKA (reference sequence). This chain's CDR3 is CSALSLDTQYF. In nucleotides, the CDR3 is TGCAGTGCTCTATCTCTGGATACGCAGTATTTT.

V is TRBV5-1 and J is TRBJ2-5; D possibly uses TRBD1 or TRBD2 (6 bases each). The V gene lost 4 bases and the J gene lost 4 bases, with 14 bases spanning the gap. Looked up from germline, CDR1 is SGHRS and CDR2 is YFSETQ. The CDR3 length is 14 residues. CDR3 sequence (DNA): TGCGCCAGCAGCCAACCACAGGGAGGAGAGACCCAGTACTTC. This encodes CASSQPQGGETQYF.

The V gene is TRBV12-3 or TRBV12-4, the J gene TRBJ2-5, with TRBD2 identical over 7 bases. Losses at the gene ends were 2 bases for V and 3 bases for J; bases not matched to a gene: 6. This CDR3 has 15 residues. The CDR3 nucleotides are TGTGCCAGCAGTTTATTCGGGAGGACTGAAGAGACCCAGTACTTC. This encodes CASSLFGRTEETQYF.

The rearrangement uses TRBV29-1 and TRBJ2-7, with 7 bases matching TRBD1. This CDR3 is 14 amino acids long. The trim removed 6 bases at V and 0 bases at J, leaving 8 bases unmatched. Germline V gives CDR1 SQVTM, CDR2 ANQGSEA. The CDR3 reads CSVRTGLSSYEQYF. The CDR3 coding sequence is TGCAGCGTCCGGACAGGACTTAGCTCCTACGAGCAGTACTTC.

The V gene is TRBV2, the J gene TRBJ1-6; perhaps TRBD1 as D (5 bases). V lost 5 bases to trimming and J lost 7 bases, with 12 bases between them. CDR3 length: 14 amino acids. Germline CDR1 is SNHLY and CDR2 is FYNNEI. The CDR3 sequence: CASSLRDGNSPLHF. The CDR3 nucleotides are TGTGCCAGCAGTCTCCGGGACGGGAATTCACCCCTCCACTTT.

The chain is built from TRBV20-1 and TRBJ2-7, with TRBD2 matching over 14 bases. Germline CDR1 is DFQATT and CDR2 is SNEGSKA (reference sequence). Unmatched junction bases numbered 2, after V lost 5 bases and J lost 2 bases. This CDR3 region has 14 residues. The CDR3 protein is CSAGTSGGTYEQYF. CDR3 coding DNA: TGCAGTGCTGGGACTAGCGGGGGAACCTACGAGCAGTACTTC.

The V call is TRBV12-3 or TRBV12-4, the J call TRBJ2-7; D gene ambiguous. This CDR3 region has 13 residues. V gave up 6 bases and J gave up 3 bases, with 12 bases separating them. For the CDR3, the DNA is TGTGCCAGCAGAGACACTAAGTTCTACGAGCAGTACTTC. Translated, it gives CASRDTKFYEQYF.

This clonotype turned up a few times. This chain joins TRBV11-1 and TRBJ1-4; 9 bases fit TRBD1. V was clipped by 5 bases and J by 0 bases; unmatched bases: 10. The CDR3 totals 18 residues. The V gene's germline CDR1 is SGHAT and CDR2 FQDESV (reference sequence). The DNA of the CDR3 is TGTGCCAGCAGCGCACTGGACAGGGGCAACGCAACTAATGAAAAACTGTTTTTT. Encoded protein: CASSALDRGNATNEKLFF.

In this sample, this clonotype turned up a few times. J is TRBJ2-3 and V is TRBV11-2; tentatively, D is TRBD1 or TRBD2 (5 bases each). V dropped 4 bases and J dropped 4 bases, with 12 bases sitting between them. The germline CDR1 and CDR2 sequences are SGHAT and FQNNGV. CDR3 length: 14 amino acids. In nucleotides, the CDR3 is TGTGCCAGCAGCTCCCGGGACCTTTCAGATACGCAGTATTTT. This sequence encodes CASSSRDLSDTQYF.

This clonotype has only a few counts. The chain is built from TRBV9 and TRBJ2-5, with 9 bases identical to TRBD2. V trimming: 0 bases; J trimming: 2 bases; junction bases outside the gene matches: 14. This CDR3 is 19 amino acids long. Germline values: CDR1 SGDLS, CDR2 YYNGEE. The CDR3: CASSVAGAGGRYQQETQYF. The CDR3 nucleotides read TGTGCCAGCAGCGTAGCTGGGGCGGGAGGGCGATATCAACAAGAGACCCAGTACTTC.

This clonotype turned up a few times. The V gene is TRBV29-1, the J gene TRBJ2-6, with a weak D call TRBD2 (5 bases). Germline V gene lookup returns CDR1 SQVTM and CDR2 ANQGSEA. This CDR3 spans 14 amino acids. Trimming removed 1 base at V and 4 bases at J, with 8 bases between. The CDR3 sequence is CSVEGGFGANVLTF. The CDR3 coding sequence is TGCAGCGTTGAAGGCGGGTTCGGGGCCAACGTCCTGACTTTC.

In this sample, this clonotype turned up a few times. The rearrangement joins TRBV11-2 to TRBJ2-1; 14 bases agree with TRBD2. CDR1 SGHAT and CDR2 FQNNGV come from the germline V gene. Trimming at V came to 5 bases and at J to 10 bases, leaving 10 bases not matched to a gene. This CDR3 is built from 16 residues. CDR3: CASSPRLAGGPWEQFF. The CDR3 region has the DNA TGTGCCAGCAGCCCCCGACTAGCGGGAGGGCCATGGGAGCAGTTCTTC.

This clonotype was seen ten or more times. The chain is built from TRBV18 and TRBJ2-7; 8 positions agree with TRBD1. V gave up 4 bases and J gave up 2 bases; unmatched junction bases: 19. The CDR3 is 19 amino acids. CDR1 and CDR2 from the germline V gene are KGHSH and LQKENI. CDR3 coding DNA: TGTGCCAGCTCACGAACTCTTCAGACCGGGACAGGAAGACCCTACGAGCAGTACTTC. Translated: CASSRTLQTGTGRPYEQYF.

This clonotype came up a few times. CDR3: CASSLAGRGSNQPQHF. The DNA for the CDR3 is TGTGCCAGCAGCTTAGCGGGGAGGGGAAGCAATCAGCCCCAGCATTTT. The chain joins TRBV7-2 to TRBJ1-5; possibly TRBD1 for D (5 bases). V gave up 0 bases and J gave up 1 base, with 10 bases separating them. CDR3 size: 16 residues. The germline V gene has CDR1 SGHTA and CDR2 FQGNSA. Full variable domain (remainder filled in from reference TRBV7-2 and TRBJ1-5): GAGVSQSPSNKVTEKGKDVELRCDPISGHTALYWYRQSLGQGLEFLIYFQGNSAPDKSGLPSDRFSAERTGGSVSTLTIQRTQQEDSAVYLCASSLAGRGSNQPQHFGDGTRLSIL.

This clonotype came up a few times. V is TRBV25-1 and J is TRBJ2-1; no clear D. The V end lost 5 bases, the J end lost 0 bases, and 8 bases lay between the germline ends. The CDR3 consists of 14 residues. Germline loops: CDR1 MGHDK, CDR2 SYGVNS. The CDR3 is CASSRSSSYNEQFF. The CDR3 DNA sequence: TGTGCCAGCAGTCGCAGTTCCTCCTACAATGAGCAGTTCTTC.

This clonotype has a handful of counts. The chain carries TRBV5-1 and TRBJ2-5; 7 bases align to TRBD1. The CDR3 length is 15 residues. J was trimmed by 2 bases and V by 2 bases; bases with no gene match: 6. Germline V lookup: CDR1 SGHRS, CDR2 YFSETQ. CDR3 nucleotide sequence: TGCGCCAGCAGCTTCTCTCCGGGACAGCAAGAGACCCAGTACTTC. Its protein product is CASSFSPGQQETQYF.